The 5 T cell receptor beta chains below come from one sample, sequenced in a study of graft-versus-host responses after intestinal transplantation. Assay used: immunoSEQ multiplex PCR; TCRdb lists only in-frame clones, some missing. The profile shows about 130,000 clones, about 90% of them singletons. The antigens these receptors bind are not known. The source was unstimulated CD4+ T cells sorted from spleen or lymph node cells, collected before intestinal transplant. These receptors originate from a human donor who received an intestinal transplant.

This chain links TRBV6-5 with TRBJ2-7, with D tentatively TRBD1 or TRBD2 (5 bases each). The CDR3 has 14 amino acids. Germline-derived CDR1 and CDR2 are MNHEY and SVGAGI. V lost 0 bases, J lost 3 bases, and 9 bases lay in between. The CDR3: CASSYSGDYYEQYF. DNA for the CDR3: TGTGCCAGCAGTTACTCGGGGGATTACTACGAGCAGTACTTC.

V is TRBV30 and J is TRBJ2-3; a possible D gene is TRBD1 (6 bases). Germline V CDR1 and CDR2: GTSNPN, SVGIG (reference sequence). Trimming removed 3 bases at V and 7 bases at J, with 14 bases between. This CDR3 has 13 amino acids. The CDR3 sequence: CAWRRQGSHTQYF. The CDR3 bases are TGTGCCTGGAGAAGGCAGGGGTCCCATACGCAGTATTTT.

In this sample, this clone turned up once. The chain joins TRBV6-5 to TRBJ2-7; either TRBD1 or TRBD2 may fit D (5 bases each). Trimming shortened V by 4 bases and J by 0 bases, and 16 bases separated the two germline ends. The CDR3 has 16 amino acids. CDR1 and CDR2 (germline): MNHEY, SVGAGI. CDR3 bases: TGTGCCAGCAGTTTGGATTTAGGGACCAGCTCCTACGAGCAGTACTTC. Protein: CASSLDLGTSSYEQYF.

The chain employs TRBV5-8 and TRBJ1-4, with TRBD1 matching 8 bases. V shed 1 base and J 7 bases; nucleotides not matched to a gene: 0. The CDR3 sequence is 13 residues long. The V gene's germline CDR1 is SGHTS and CDR2 YDEGEE. The CDR3 region is CASSLTGGEKLFF. The CDR3 nucleotides are TGTGCCAGCAGCTTGACAGGGGGTGAAAAACTGTTTTTT.

V is TRBV28 and J is TRBJ1-1; D uncertain. Germline loops: CDR1 MDHEN, CDR2 SYDVKM. V gave up 2 bases and J gave up 12 bases, with 10 bases separating them. The CDR3 has 11 amino acids. CDR3 nucleotide sequence: TGTGCCAGCAGTTTAGGGCAGGCAACTTTCTTT. The encoded protein is CASSLGQATFF.